A single sample is the source of the 19 T cell receptor beta chains below, sequenced in a study of Ad26.COV2.S vaccination and SARS-CoV-2 variants. Data came from immunoSEQ multiplex PCR; TCRdb stores just in-frame clones and leaves some out. Of roughly 140,000 clones listed, approximately 90% are singletons. This sample comprised peripheral blood, obtained after recovery from COVID-19. These receptors originate from a human donor who had recovered from COVID-19.

The V and J genes are TRBV6-5 and TRBJ2-5; D may match TRBD1 or TRBD2 (5 bases each). The CDR3 is made up of 14 amino acids. Germline V gene data show CDR1 as MNHEY and CDR2 as SVGAGI. The V gene lost 6 bases and the J gene lost 3 bases, with 14 bases spanning the gap. CDR3 DNA: TGTGCCAGCAGGACCGGGACGGAGGAAGAGACCCAGTACTTC. This gives the protein CASRTGTEEETQYF.

The rearrangement links TRBV19 to TRBJ1-6; 9 bases are a match to TRBD1. CDR1 and CDR2 (germline): LNHDA, SQIVND (reference sequence). This CDR3 has 15 residues. Trimming took 3 bases from V and 6 from J; bases not matched to a gene: 3. CDR3 DNA: TGTGCCAGTAGTATCGAGGGACAGGGTAATTCACCCCTCCACTTT. This codes for CASSIEGQGNSPLHF.

J is TRBJ2-7 and V is TRBV9, with D hard to call. Germline lookup yields CDR1 SGDLS and CDR2 YYNGEE. V was shortened by 4 bases and J by 6 bases, with 14 bases between the two germline ends. This CDR3 is 13 amino acids long. In DNA, the CDR3 is TGTGCCAGCAGCCCATCGTTTGTCAGCGAGCAGTACTTC. As protein: CASSPSFVSEQYF.

The chain links TRBV7-2 to TRBJ2-7; tentatively, D is TRBD1 (6 bases). This CDR3 region has 17 residues. The ends were cut back, 2 bases at V and 3 bases at J, with 20 bases in the middle. Germline CDR1 reads SGHTA; CDR2 reads FQGNSA. The CDR3 region is CASSLTPTGLEGYEQYF. The CDR3 nucleotides are TGTGCCAGCAGCTTAACTCCTACAGGGTTAGAAGGCTACGAGCAGTACTTC.

The chain is built from TRBV19 and TRBJ1-1; TRBD1 agrees at 9 bases. Germline V gene sequence: CDR1 LNHDA, CDR2 SQIVND (reference sequence). This CDR3 has 17 amino acids. Trimming took 6 bases from V and 0 from J; bases not matched to a gene: 11. CDR3 region: CASSPGTGRYMNTEAFF. The CDR3, as DNA: TGTGCCAGTAGCCCCGGGACAGGGCGGTACATGAACACTGAAGCTTTCTTT.

This rearrangement joins TRBV6-2 or TRBV6-3 to TRBJ1-6, with D unclear. The CDR3 sequence is 11 residues long. The V and J ends lost 2 bases and 14 bases respectively, with 7 bases between them. Germline lookup yields CDR1 MNHEY and CDR2 SVGEGT. CDR3 in DNA: TGTGCCAGCAGTTACGGTCAGGCCCTCCACTTT. This encodes CASSYGQALHF.

This clone was observed a single time. The chain joins TRBV6-5 to TRBJ2-3, with TRBD1 matching over 9 bases. Per the germline V gene, CDR1 is MNHEY and CDR2 is SVGAGI. This CDR3 is built from 15 residues. V was pared by 6 bases and J by 3 bases, with 7 bases of the junction left unmatched. This chain's CDR3 is CASREGQGWTDTQYF. The DNA for the CDR3 is TGTGCCAGCAGGGAGGGACAGGGTTGGACAGATACGCAGTATTTT.

The V gene is TRBV28, the J gene TRBJ1-2; D is unresolved. Germline CDR1 reads MDHEN; CDR2 reads SYDVKM. Trimming left V 5 bases short and J 3 bases short, with 16 bases between. The length of the CDR3 is 15 residues. For the CDR3, the DNA is TGTGCCAGCAGTCCGTTTAGCGGCGGAGACTATGGCTACACCTTC. Encoded protein: CASSPFSGGDYGYTF.

This clone was picked up one time. The chain recombines TRBV12-3 or TRBV12-4 with TRBJ2-2; D not resolved. V lost 7 bases, J lost 5 bases, and 11 bases lay in between. The length of the CDR3 is 13 residues. The CDR3 protein is CASTPDETGELFF. CDR3 DNA sequence: TGTGCCAGCACCCCGGATGAGACCGGGGAGCTGTTTTTT.

The V call is TRBV6-5, the J call TRBJ2-7, with TRBD2 matching over 9 bases. Germline assignment: CDR1 MNHEY and CDR2 SVGAGI. This CDR3 has 14 residues. The V and J ends lost 6 bases and 4 bases, in that order; junction bases with no gene match: 7. The DNA of the CDR3 is TGTGCCAGCAGCTTCGGGACTAGCCAATACGAGCAGTACTTC. It codes for CASSFGTSQYEQYF.

This rearrangement joins TRBV28 to TRBJ1-2; 8 bases map to TRBD1. J gave up 0 bases and V 0 bases, and 6 bases lay outside the gene matches. This CDR3 contains 17 residues. Looked up from germline, CDR1 is MDHEN and CDR2 is SYDVKM. The CDR3, as DNA: TGTGCCAGCAGTTTATGGGCAGGGGGCAGAACTAACTATGGCTACACCTTC. Its protein is CASSLWAGGRTNYGYTF.

The genes are TRBV27 and TRBJ2-5, with 14 bases aligning to TRBD2. Trimming at V came to 5 bases and at J to 1 base, leaving 3 bases not matched to a gene. This CDR3 is 16 amino acids long. Germline V lookup: CDR1 MNHEY, CDR2 SMNVEV (reference sequence). CDR3 sequence reads: CASSPGTSGGQETQYF. In nucleotides, the CDR3 is TGTGCCAGCAGTCCCGGGACTAGCGGGGGCCAAGAGACCCAGTACTTC.

This chain links TRBV5-6 with TRBJ2-1, with 13 nucleotides matching TRBD2. CDR1 SGHDT and CDR2 YYEEEE come from the germline V gene. The V and J ends lost 1 base and 0 bases, in that order; junction bases with no gene match: 1. The CDR3 extends over 17 amino acids. CDR3 nucleotide sequence: TGTGCCAGCAGCTTGACTAGCGGGGGGGCCTCCTACAATGAGCAGTTCTTC. Translation gives CASSLTSGGASYNEQFF.

The chain couples TRBV29-1 to TRBJ2-7, with a weak D call TRBD1 (5 bases). V was pared by 5 bases and J by 6 bases, with 11 bases between. This CDR3 is 11 amino acids long. CDR1 is SQVTM, CDR2 ANQGSEA, per germline. CDR3 bases: TGCAGCGTTAGATGGGGCTCCGAGCAGTACTTC. Residues: CSVRWGSEQYF.

The chain is built from TRBV10-3 and TRBJ2-3, with D possibly TRBD1 on 6 matching bases. The CDR3 is 14 amino acids. V lost 5 bases and J 3 bases, leaving 12 bases between the germline ends. Per germline, CDR1 ENHRY and CDR2 SYGVKD. For the CDR3, the DNA is TGTGCCATCAGTACAGGGATGGGGACAGATACGCAGTATTTT. Translated: CAISTGMGTDTQYF.

This clone showed up just a few times. This chain uses TRBV2 with TRBJ1-1; possibly TRBD1 for D (5 bases). CDR1 is SNHLY and CDR2 is FYNNEI in the germline V gene. There are 14 residues in the CDR3. V lost 1 base and J lost 4, with 10 bases in between. The CDR3 coding sequence is TGTGCCAGCAGTGAAGAGGTGACAGTCACTGAAGCTTTCTTT. It specifies CASSEEVTVTEAFF.

The CDR3 loop reads CASVRAPGSYEQYF. CDR3 nucleotide sequence: TGTGCCAGCGTCCGCGCCCCAGGCTCCTACGAGCAGTACTTC. This chain joins TRBV28 and TRBJ2-7; D remains unclear. Germline values: CDR1 MDHEN, CDR2 SYDVKM. Deletions cut 8 bases from V and 0 bases from J, with 14 bases between. The CDR3 consists of 14 residues.

The sample holds a few counts of this clone. V and J are TRBV14 and TRBJ2-7; D is unclear. Trimming shortened V by 1 base and J by 3 bases, and 7 bases separated the two germline ends. Germline V lookup: CDR1 SGHDN, CDR2 FVKESK. The CDR3 contains 13 residues. The DNA for the CDR3 is TGTGCCAGCAGCCAAGTGCGATACTACGAGCAGTACTTC. Amino acids: CASSQVRYYEQYF.

The gene calls are TRBV7-2 and TRBJ1-1; 9 bases fit TRBD1. Germline V CDR1 and CDR2: SGHTA, FQGNSA. The CDR3 is 15 amino acids. Germline trimming cut 6 bases from V and 7 bases from J; bases unmatched to any gene: 12. CDR3: CASSSYTGGKGEAFF. The CDR3 coding sequence is TGTGCCAGCAGTTCTTATACAGGGGGCAAAGGTGAAGCTTTCTTT.